The 14 T cell receptor beta chains below were found in one sample sequenced in a study of type 1 and type 2 diabetes patients. Genomic DNA was the PCR template. Multiplex PCR with 30 forward and 13 reverse primers amplified the TCR beta CDR3. TCRdb called the multiplex PCR reads again in MiXCR, with one record for every CDR3 protein. The sample lists about 290,000 distinct CDR3 sequences; around 50% were seen once. The sample comprised peripheral blood mononuclear cells (PBMCs). These receptors were taken from a man aged 18 to 30 with type 2 diabetes.

V usage is TRBV7-4 and J usage is TRBJ2-1; possible D gene TRBD2, 5 bases. The germline V gene has CDR1 SGHVT and CDR2 SQSDAQ. Trimming cost V 2 bases and J 9 bases, with 11 bases left between them. This CDR3 comprises 13 residues. The CDR3 is CASSLPAGAEQFF. CDR3 DNA: TGTGCCAGCAGCTTACCCGCGGGCGCTGAGCAGTTCTTC.

This clonotype turned up a few times. This sequence joins TRBV10-3 and TRBJ1-1; D is possibly TRBD1 (6 bases). The V and J ends lost 5 bases and 1 base respectively, with 11 bases between them. This CDR3 is built from 14 residues. Germline assignment: CDR1 ENHRY and CDR2 SYGVKD. CDR3 residues: CAISIRGKNTEAFF. The CDR3 DNA reads TGTGCCATCAGTATTAGGGGGAAGAACACTGAAGCTTTCTTT.

V and J are TRBV7-6 and TRBJ2-5; D uncertain. TRBJ2-1 explains the end of the DNA better; the J call may be wrong. The CDR3 is 13 amino acids. Germline V gene sequence: CDR1 SGHVS, CDR2 FNYEAQ. CDR3 sequence reads: CASSFYRTDEQFF. In nucleotides, the CDR3 is TGTGCCAGCAGCTTTTATCGAACGGATGAGCAGTTCTTC.

Only a few counts were recorded for this clonotype. The chain couples TRBV29-1 to TRBJ1-6; no definite D call. Germline V gene lookup returns CDR1 SQVTM and CDR2 ANQGSEA. V was cut by 5 bases and J by 6 bases, with 11 bases left in between. The CDR3 is 13 residues long. CDR3 nucleotides: TGCAGCGTTAAAACCGATGTTAATTCACCCCTCCACTTT. It yields the protein CSVKTDVNSPLHF.

The V call is TRBV27, the J call TRBJ2-7; D possibly corresponds to TRBD1 (7 bases). This CDR3 has 13 residues. V lost 8 bases to trimming and J lost 3 bases, with 14 bases between them. Looked up from germline, CDR1 is MNHEY and CDR2 is SMNVEV (reference sequence). CDR3: CASGGTDYYEQYF. In DNA, the CDR3 is TGTGCCAGCGGCGGGACAGATTACTACGAGCAGTACTTC.

This clonotype was seen only a few times. The V gene is TRBV7-2, the J gene TRBJ1-2; D gene uncertain. The V end was cut by 5 bases, the J end by 0 bases, with 10 bases between. The CDR3 length is 14 residues. CDR1 is SGHTA and CDR2 is FQGNSA in the germline V gene. The DNA of the CDR3 is TGTGCCAGCAGCCTGGAGCAGACTAACTATGGCTACACCTTC. Amino acids: CASSLEQTNYGYTF.

This clonotype was counted between two and nine times. The chain couples TRBV19 to TRBJ1-1; no reliable D call. Germline V gives CDR1 LNHDA, CDR2 SQIVND (reference sequence). Deletions cut 5 bases from V and 6 bases from J, with 13 bases between. The CDR3 is 13 residues long. The CDR3 sequence is CASSSSAGPEAFF. The CDR3 DNA reads as TGTGCCAGTAGTTCGTCCGCGGGTCCTGAAGCTTTCTTT. The full variable domain, in which reference TRBV19 and TRBJ1-1 provide the parts outside the CDR3, is DGGITQSPKYLFRKEGQNVTLSCEQNLNHDAMYWYRQDPGQGLRLIYYSQIVNDFQKGDIAEGYSVSREKKESFPLTVTSAQKNPTAFYLCASSSSAGPEAFFGQGTRLTVV.

The genes are TRBV9 and TRBJ1-2; 9 bases align to TRBD1. CDR3 size: 15 residues. The junction had 9 bases not matched to a gene; V was cut back by 4 bases and J by 5 bases. From germline, CDR1 is SGDLS and CDR2 YYNGEE. The CDR3 nucleotides are TGTGCCAGCAGCCCGTGGACAGGGGATAGTTATGGCTACACCTTC. Encoded protein: CASSPWTGDSYGYTF. The variable domain in full, completed from reference TRBV9 and TRBJ1-2, reads DSGVTQTPKHLITATGQRVTLRCSPRSGDLSVYWYQQSLDQGLQFLIQYYNGEERAKGNILERFSAQQFPDLHSELNLSSLELGDSALYFCASSPWTGDSYGYTFGSGTRLTVV.

This clonotype was seen a handful of times. The chain combines TRBV2 with TRBJ2-7; 8 bases line up with TRBD1. The trim removed 6 bases at V and 1 base at J, leaving 17 bases unmatched. Germline lookup yields CDR1 SNHLY and CDR2 FYNNEI. The CDR3 loop spans 18 amino acids. For the CDR3, the DNA is TGTGCCAGCAGCGAAAGGGGGCCCGGACAGGGTCTTTCCTACGAGCAGTACTTC. It encodes CASSERGPGQGLSYEQYF.

This clonotype is medium-sized by share. J is TRBJ1-1 and V is TRBV25-1, with unresolved D. This CDR3 contains 14 residues. Deletions cut 6 bases from V and 1 base from J, with 12 bases between. CDR1 is MGHDK and CDR2 is SYGVNS in the germline V gene. CDR3 bases: TGTGCCAGCAGCTTGGTGGGCTCGAACACTGAAGCTTTCTTT. Translated, it gives CASSLVGSNTEAFF.

The sample holds a few counts of this clonotype. The chain couples TRBV30 to TRBJ1-1; D is uncertain. Between the trimmed V and J ends, which lost 4 bases and 4 bases, there was a span of 7 bases. Germline V gene lookup returns CDR1 GTSNPN and CDR2 SVGIG (reference sequence). This CDR3 is built from 11 residues. The CDR3 loop reads CAWMYGTEAFF. DNA for the CDR3: TGTGCCTGGATGTACGGCACTGAAGCTTTCTTT.

This clonotype has just a few counts. CDR3 residues: CASRDTPGQGSGDTF. CDR3 bases: TGTGCCAGCAGGGATACTCCGGGACAGGGGTCAGGGGACACCTTC. The rearrangement uses TRBV2 and TRBJ1-2, with 10 bases matching TRBD1. After removal of 6 bases from V and 12 bases from J, the junction contained 16 bases not matched to a gene. The germline CDR1 and CDR2 sequences are SNHLY and FYNNEI. The CDR3 has 15 residues.

The gene calls are TRBV2 and TRBJ1-1; TRBD1 aligns across 7 bases. The CDR3 has 19 amino acids. The germline CDR1 and CDR2 sequences are SNHLY and FYNNEI. With 5 bases clipped from V and 1 base from J, the junction kept 19 bases outside the gene matches. The CDR3 sequence is CASSYPSDRVSLPNTEAFF. CDR3 nucleotides: TGTGCCAGCAGTTACCCGTCAGACAGGGTAAGCCTACCGAACACTGAAGCTTTCTTT.

The genes are TRBV4-1 and TRBJ2-5; D may correspond to TRBD1 or TRBD2 (6 bases each). The DNA end lines up better with TRBJ2-1; the J call may be wrong. Germline lookup yields CDR1 MGHRA and CDR2 YSYEKL. This CDR3 has 14 amino acids. CDR3 coding DNA: TGCGCCAGCAGCCAAGACCGGGGGCCGAATGAGCAGTTCTTC. It specifies CASSQDRGPNEQFF.